This TCR beta chain came from a study of OX40 agonist ivuxolimab in advanced cancers. General study points: Clonal expansion by week 6 occurred in CD4+ and CD8+ blood T cells (at 0.1 to 3.0 mg/kg). The antigens recognized by the expanded peripheral T cells, that is their antigen specificity, were not determined.

The table came from immunoSEQ multiplex PCR; TCRdb's copy has only in-frame clones and leaves some out. The sample shows some 100,000 clones, about four fifths of them seen only once. J lost 5 bases, V lost 4 bases, and 12 bases had no gene match. The CDR3 loop spans 16 amino acids. The germline gives CDR1 SGDLS, CDR2 YYNGEE. Details on this clone: What it recognizes is unknown.

The J gene is TRBJ2-7, the V gene TRBV9; 10 bases line up with TRBD1. This clonotype was obtained from an adult with an advanced solid tumor such as melanoma, head and neck, liver or kidney cancer. Source: CD4+ or CD8+ T cells sorted from blood, taken in a trial of the OX40 agonist ivuxolimab. CDR3 sequence (DNA): TGTGCCAGCAGCCTATACCCGGGACAGGGGCGCGACGAGCAGTACTTC. Protein: CASSLYPGQGRDEQYF. Together with reference TRBV9 and TRBJ2-7, the CDR3 gives the full variable domain: DSGVTQTPKHLITATGQRVTLRCSPRSGDLSVYWYQQSLDQGLQFLIQYYNGEERAKGNILERFSAQQFPDLHSELNLSSLELGDSALYFCASSLYPGQGRDEQYFGPGTRLTVT.